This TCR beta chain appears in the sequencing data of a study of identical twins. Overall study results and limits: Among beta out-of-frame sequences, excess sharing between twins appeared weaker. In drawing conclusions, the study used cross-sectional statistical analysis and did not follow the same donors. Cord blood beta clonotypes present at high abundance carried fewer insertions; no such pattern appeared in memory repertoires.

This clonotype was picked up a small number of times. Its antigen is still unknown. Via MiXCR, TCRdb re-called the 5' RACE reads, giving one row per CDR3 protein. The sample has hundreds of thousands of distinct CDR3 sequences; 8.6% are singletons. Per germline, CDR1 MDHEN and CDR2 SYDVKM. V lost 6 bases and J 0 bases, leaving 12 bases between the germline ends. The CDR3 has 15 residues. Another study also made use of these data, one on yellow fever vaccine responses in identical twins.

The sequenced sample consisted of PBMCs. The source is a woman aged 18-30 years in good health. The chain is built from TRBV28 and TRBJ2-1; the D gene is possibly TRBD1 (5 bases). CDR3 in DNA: TGTGCCAGCAGCTGGGGCGAGTTCTCCTACAATGAGCAGTTCTTC. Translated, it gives CASSWGEFSYNEQFF.